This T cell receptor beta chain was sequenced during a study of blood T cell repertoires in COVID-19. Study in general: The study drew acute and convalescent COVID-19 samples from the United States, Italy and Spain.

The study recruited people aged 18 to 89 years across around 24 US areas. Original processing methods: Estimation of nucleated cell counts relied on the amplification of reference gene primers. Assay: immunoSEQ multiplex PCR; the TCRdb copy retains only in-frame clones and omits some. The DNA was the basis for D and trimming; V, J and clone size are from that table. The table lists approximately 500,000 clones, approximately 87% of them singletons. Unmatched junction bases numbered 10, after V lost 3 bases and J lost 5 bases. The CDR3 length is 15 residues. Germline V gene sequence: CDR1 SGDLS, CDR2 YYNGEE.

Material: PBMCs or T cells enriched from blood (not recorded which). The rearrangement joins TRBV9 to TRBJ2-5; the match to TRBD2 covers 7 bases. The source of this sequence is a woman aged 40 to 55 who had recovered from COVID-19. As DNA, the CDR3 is TGTGCCAGCAGCGCTACTGCGGGAGTGGGGGAGACCCAGTACTTC. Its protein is CASSATAGVGETQYF.